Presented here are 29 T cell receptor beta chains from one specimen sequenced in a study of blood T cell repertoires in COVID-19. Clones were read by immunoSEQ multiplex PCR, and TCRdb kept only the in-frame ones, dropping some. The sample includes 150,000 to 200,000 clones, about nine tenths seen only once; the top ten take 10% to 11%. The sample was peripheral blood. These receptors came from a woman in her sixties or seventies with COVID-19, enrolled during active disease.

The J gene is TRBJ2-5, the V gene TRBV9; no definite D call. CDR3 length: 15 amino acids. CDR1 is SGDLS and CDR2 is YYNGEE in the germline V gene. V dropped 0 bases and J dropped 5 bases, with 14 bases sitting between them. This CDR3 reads CASSVVGSGRETQYF. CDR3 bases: TGTGCCAGCAGCGTAGTAGGCTCAGGCCGTGAGACCCAGTACTTC.

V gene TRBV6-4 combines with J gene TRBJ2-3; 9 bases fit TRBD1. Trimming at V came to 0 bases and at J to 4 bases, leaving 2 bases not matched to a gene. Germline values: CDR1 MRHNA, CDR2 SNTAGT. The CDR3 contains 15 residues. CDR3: CASSDSGQGADTQYF. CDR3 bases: TGTGCCAGCAGTGACTCGGGACAGGGTGCAGATACGCAGTATTTT.

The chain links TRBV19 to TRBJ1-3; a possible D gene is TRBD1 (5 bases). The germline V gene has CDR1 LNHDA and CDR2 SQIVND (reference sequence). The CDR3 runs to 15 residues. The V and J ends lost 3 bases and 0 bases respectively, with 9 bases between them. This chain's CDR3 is CASSMAQGSGNTIYF. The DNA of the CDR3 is TGTGCCAGTAGTATGGCGCAGGGCTCTGGAAACACCATATATTTT.

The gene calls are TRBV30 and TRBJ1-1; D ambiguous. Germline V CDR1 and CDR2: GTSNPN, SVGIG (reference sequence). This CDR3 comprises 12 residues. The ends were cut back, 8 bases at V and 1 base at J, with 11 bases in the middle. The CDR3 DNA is TGTGCCCGCTTTCGGGGGAACACTGAAGCTTTCTTT. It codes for CARFRGNTEAFF.

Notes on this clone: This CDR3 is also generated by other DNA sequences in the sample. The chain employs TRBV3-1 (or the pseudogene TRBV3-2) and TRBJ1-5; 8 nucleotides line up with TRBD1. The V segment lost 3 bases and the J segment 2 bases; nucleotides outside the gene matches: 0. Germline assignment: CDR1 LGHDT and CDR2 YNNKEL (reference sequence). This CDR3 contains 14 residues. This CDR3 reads CASSQGQGNQPQHF. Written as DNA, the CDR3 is TGTGCCAGCAGCCAGGGACAGGGCAATCAGCCCCAGCATTTT.

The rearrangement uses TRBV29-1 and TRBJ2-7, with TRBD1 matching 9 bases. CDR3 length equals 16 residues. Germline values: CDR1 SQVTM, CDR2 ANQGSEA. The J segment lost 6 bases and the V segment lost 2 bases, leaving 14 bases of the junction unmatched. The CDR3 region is CSVELGGGTGSGEQYF. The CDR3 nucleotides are TGCAGCGTTGAATTGGGGGGAGGGACAGGGTCGGGCGAGCAGTACTTC.

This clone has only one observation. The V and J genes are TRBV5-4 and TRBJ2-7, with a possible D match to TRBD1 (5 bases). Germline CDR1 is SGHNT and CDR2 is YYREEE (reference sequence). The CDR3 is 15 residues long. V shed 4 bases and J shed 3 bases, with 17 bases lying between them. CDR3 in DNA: TGTGCCAGCAGCGCGGCAGGGTTATCTAGCTACGAGCAGTACTTC. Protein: CASSAAGLSSYEQYF. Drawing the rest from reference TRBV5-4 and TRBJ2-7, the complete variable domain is ETGVTQSPTHLIKTRGQQVTLRCSSQSGHNTVSWYQQALGQGPQFIFQYYREEENGRGNFPPRFSGLQFPNYSSELNVNALELDDSALYLCASSAAGLSSYEQYFGPGTRLTVT.

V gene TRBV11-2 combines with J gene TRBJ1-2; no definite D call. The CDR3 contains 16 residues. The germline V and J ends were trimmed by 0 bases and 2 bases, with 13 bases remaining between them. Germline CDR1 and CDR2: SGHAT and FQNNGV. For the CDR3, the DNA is TGTGCCAGCAGCTTAGATATCACTGGGCTAAACTATGGCTACACCTTC. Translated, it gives CASSLDITGLNYGYTF.

This CDR3 is CASSLEAWGLTTDTQYF. The DNA for the CDR3 is TGTGCCAGCAGCTTAGAGGCTTGGGGACTGACCACAGATACGCAGTATTTT. The chain links TRBV7-2 to TRBJ2-3, with D perhaps TRBD2 (6 bases). V lost 1 base to trimming and J lost 2 bases, with 16 bases between them. The CDR3 runs to 17 residues. The germline gives CDR1 SGHTA, CDR2 FQGNSA.

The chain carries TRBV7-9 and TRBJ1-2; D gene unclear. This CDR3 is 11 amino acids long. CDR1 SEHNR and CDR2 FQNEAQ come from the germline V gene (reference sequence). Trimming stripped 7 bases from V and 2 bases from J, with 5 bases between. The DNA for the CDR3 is TGTGCCAGCACCATAAACTATGGCTACACCTTC. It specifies CASTINYGYTF.

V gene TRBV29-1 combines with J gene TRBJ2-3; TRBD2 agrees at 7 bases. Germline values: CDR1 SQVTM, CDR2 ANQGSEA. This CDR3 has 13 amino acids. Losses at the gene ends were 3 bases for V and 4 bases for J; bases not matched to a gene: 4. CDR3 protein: CSVDTGGPDTQYF. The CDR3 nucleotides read TGCAGCGTTGATACGGGAGGCCCAGATACGCAGTATTTT.

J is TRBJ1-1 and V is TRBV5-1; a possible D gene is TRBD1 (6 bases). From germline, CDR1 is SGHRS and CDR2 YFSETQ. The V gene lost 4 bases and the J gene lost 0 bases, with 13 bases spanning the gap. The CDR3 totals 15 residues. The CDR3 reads CASSKGDRMNTEAFF. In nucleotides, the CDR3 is TGCGCCAGCAGCAAGGGGGATAGGATGAACACTGAAGCTTTCTTT.

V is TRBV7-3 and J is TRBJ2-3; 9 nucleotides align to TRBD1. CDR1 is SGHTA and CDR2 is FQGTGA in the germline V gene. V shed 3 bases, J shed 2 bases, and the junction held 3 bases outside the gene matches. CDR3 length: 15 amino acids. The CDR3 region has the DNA TGTGCCAGCAGCTTGACAGGGGGGGACACAGATACGCAGTATTTT. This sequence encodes CASSLTGGDTDTQYF.

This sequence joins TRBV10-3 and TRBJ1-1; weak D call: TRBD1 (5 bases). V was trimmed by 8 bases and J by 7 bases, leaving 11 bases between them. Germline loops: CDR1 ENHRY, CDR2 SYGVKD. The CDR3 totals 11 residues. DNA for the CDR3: TGTGCCATCGACGGGGGTGGTGAAGCTTTCTTT. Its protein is CAIDGGGEAFF.

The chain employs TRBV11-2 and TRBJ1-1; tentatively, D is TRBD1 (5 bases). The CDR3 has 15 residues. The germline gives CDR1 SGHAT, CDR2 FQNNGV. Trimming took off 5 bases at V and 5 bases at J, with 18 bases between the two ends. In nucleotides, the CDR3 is TGTGCCAGCAGCACCAGTCAGGGAAGGGGAACTGAAGCTTTCTTT. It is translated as CASSTSQGRGTEAFF.

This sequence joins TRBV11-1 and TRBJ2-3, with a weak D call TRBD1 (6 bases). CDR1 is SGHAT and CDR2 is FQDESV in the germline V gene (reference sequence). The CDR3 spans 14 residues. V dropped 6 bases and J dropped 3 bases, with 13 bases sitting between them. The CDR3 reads CASRAGERTDTQYF. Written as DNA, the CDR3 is TGTGCCAGCAGGGCAGGGGAGAGAACAGATACGCAGTATTTT. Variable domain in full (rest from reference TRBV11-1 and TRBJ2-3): EAEVAQSPRYKITEKSQAVAFWCDPISGHATLYWYRQILGQGPELLVQFQDESVVDDSQLPKDRFSAERLKGVDSTLKIQPAELGDSAMYLCASRAGERTDTQYFGPGTRLTVL.

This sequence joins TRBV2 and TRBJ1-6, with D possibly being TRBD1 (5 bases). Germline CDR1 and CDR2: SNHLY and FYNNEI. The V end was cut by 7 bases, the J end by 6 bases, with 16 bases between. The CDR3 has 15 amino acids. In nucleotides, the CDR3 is TGTGCCAGCACCGATTACAGGACCCCTAATTCACCCCTCCACTTT. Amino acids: CASTDYRTPNSPLHF.

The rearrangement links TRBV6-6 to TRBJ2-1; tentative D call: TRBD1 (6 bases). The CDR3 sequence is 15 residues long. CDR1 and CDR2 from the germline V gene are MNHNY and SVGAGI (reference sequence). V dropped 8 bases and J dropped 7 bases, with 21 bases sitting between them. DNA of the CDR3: TGTGCCAGCGGTTCCCCCGGGACAAAAGGGAATGAGCAGTTCTTC. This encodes CASGSPGTKGNEQFF.

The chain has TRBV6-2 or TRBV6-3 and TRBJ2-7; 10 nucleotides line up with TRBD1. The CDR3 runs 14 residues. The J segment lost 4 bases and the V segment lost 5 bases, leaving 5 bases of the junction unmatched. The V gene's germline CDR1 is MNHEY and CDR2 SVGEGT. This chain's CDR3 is CASSRRTGGYEQYF. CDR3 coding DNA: TGTGCCAGCAGTCGCCGGACAGGGGGGTACGAGCAGTACTTC.

As DNA, the CDR3 is TGTGCCAGCAGCGTAGATGGGGGCGCATATGGCTACACCTTC. It codes for CASSVDGGAYGYTF. The chain couples TRBV9 to TRBJ1-2; D possibly corresponds to TRBD1 (6 bases). The CDR3 spans 14 residues. CDR1 and CDR2 from the germline V gene are SGDLS and YYNGEE. Trimming removed 0 bases from V and 5 bases from J, with 11 bases in between.

This chain's CDR3 is CASSLVVGPTDTQYF. In DNA, the CDR3 is TGTGCCAGCAGCTTAGTTGTGGGGCCTACAGATACGCAGTATTTT. This chain connects TRBV11-3 to TRBJ2-3, with a tentative D call TRBD1 (5 bases). The CDR3 covers 15 residues. CDR1 and CDR2 from the germline V gene are SGHNT and YENEEA. V was trimmed by 1 base and J by 3 bases, leaving 11 bases between them.

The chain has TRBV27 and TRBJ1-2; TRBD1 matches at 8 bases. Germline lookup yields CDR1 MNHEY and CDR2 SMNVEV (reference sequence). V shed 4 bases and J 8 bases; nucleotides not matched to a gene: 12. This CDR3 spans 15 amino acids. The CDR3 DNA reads TGTGCCAGCAGTTCCCAATCAGGACAGGGTTCGGGCTACACCTTC. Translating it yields CASSSQSGQGSGYTF.

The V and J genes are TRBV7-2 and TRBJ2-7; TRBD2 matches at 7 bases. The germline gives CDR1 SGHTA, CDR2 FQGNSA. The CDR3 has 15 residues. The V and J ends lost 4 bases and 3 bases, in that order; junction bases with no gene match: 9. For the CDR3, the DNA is TGTGCCAGCAGCTACAAATCTAGCGGCGGCTACGAGCAGTACTTC. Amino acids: CASSYKSSGGYEQYF.

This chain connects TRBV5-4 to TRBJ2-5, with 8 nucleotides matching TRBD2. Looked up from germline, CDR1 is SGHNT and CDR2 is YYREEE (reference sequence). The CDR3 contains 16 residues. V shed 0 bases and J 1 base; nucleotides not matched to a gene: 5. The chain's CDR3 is CASSLGLAGSQETQYF. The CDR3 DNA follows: TGTGCCAGCAGCTTGGGCCTAGCGGGTTCCCAAGAGACCCAGTACTTC.

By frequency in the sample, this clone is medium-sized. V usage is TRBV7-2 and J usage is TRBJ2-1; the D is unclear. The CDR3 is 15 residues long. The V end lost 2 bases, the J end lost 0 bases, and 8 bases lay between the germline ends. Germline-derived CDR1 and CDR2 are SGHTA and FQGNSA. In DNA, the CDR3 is TGTGCCAGCAGCTTAAACAGATACTCCTACAATGAGCAGTTCTTC. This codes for CASSLNRYSYNEQFF.

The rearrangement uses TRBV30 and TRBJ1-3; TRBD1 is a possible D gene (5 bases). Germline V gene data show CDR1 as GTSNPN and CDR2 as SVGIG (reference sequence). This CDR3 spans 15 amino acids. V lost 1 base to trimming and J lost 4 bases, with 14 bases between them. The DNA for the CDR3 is TGTGCCTGGAGTGGGGCCCGGGGGGGAGGAAACACCATATATTTT. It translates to CAWSGARGGGNTIYF.

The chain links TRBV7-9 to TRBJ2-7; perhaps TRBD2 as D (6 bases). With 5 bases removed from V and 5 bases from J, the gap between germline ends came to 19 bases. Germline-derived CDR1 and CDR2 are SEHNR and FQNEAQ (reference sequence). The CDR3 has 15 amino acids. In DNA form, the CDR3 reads TGTGCCAGCAGCCCGTCTAGCGCCGAATCCGACGAGCAGTACTTC. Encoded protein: CASSPSSAESDEQYF.

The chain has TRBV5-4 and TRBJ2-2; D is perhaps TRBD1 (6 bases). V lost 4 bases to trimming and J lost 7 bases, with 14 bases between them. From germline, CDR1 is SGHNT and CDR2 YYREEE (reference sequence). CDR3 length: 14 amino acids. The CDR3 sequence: CASSPTGRGGELFF. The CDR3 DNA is TGTGCCAGCAGCCCCACAGGGCGCGGCGGGGAGCTGTTTTTT.

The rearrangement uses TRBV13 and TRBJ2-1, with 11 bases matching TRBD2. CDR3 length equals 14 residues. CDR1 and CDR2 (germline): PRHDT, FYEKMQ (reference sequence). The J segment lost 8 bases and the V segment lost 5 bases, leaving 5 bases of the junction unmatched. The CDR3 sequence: CASSPSGRMDEQFF. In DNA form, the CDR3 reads TGTGCCAGCAGCCCTAGCGGGAGGATGGATGAGCAGTTCTTC.